This T cell receptor beta chain is drawn from a study of blood T cell repertoires in COVID-19 (dated by TCRdb to 2020 to 2021). General notes on the study: The collaborator samples originated in the United States, Italy and Spain and spanned the acute and convalescent phases of COVID-19. Sample metadata almost always included a de-identified subject ID, COVID-19 status, age in years and sex. Where available, HLA class I and class II types were taken from metadata supplied by the sample provider and were not determined by assay-based typing. The material from the prospective study consisted of cDNA or gDNA derived from T cells, B-cell-depleted T cells, or PBMCs. The samples were drawn from the first 160 participants of the ongoing ImmuneRACE study and from some 1,300 subjects provided by 6 global collaborators. The dataset comprised deeply sampled blood TCRbeta repertoires from subjects exposed to, actively infected with, or recovered from COVID-19. The repertoires were released in a freely available public database intended as a resource for research on the immune response to SARS-CoV-2.

Participants in the prospective study were aged 18 to 89 years, lived in about two dozen United States geographic areas, and enrolled through a virtual design. In the prospective study, participants were assigned to cohorts based on the clinical history participants reported in a screening survey and a study questionnaire. In the prospective study, mobile phlebotomists collected whole blood, serum and a nasopharyngeal or oropharyngeal swab from each participant. Additional blood draws and questionnaires over an approximately two-month period could optionally be provided by prospective study participants. Before DNA extraction, blood samples from the prospective study were shipped at room temperature or frozen. With regard to this clone: What this receptor recognizes is not known. No per-base quality is available; no much larger clone lies one base away.

TCRbeta CDR3 regions were amplified from genomic DNA using the immunoSEQ Assay, a bias-controlled multiplex PCR. The authors' analysis ran thus. Nucleated cell counts per sample were estimated from amplification of reference gene primers within the assay. To quantify the absolute abundance of each unique TCRbeta CDR3 rearrangement, sequence reads were collapsed and filtered. For each sample, productive Simpson clonality was calculated as the square root of Simpson's diversity index across productive rearrangements. TCRdb obtained this table from immuneACCESS and retained in-frame rearrangements with V and J assigned. These tables miss some clones; where compared with another copy, unresolved V genes account for less than half of the shortfall, and the remainder is unexplained. That table supplies the V and J calls and clone size; D and trimming were determined from the DNA. This sample is represented by roughly 250,000 clones; roughly 86% of them were singletons. 2.5% to 3% of the sample lies in the top ten.

General conclusions and limits of the study: How much clinical and demographic metadata was included differed by source and by participant, and the metadata was provided uncurated.

The germline V gene specifies SGHTA as CDR1 and FQGNSA as CDR2. The CDR3, cysteine through phenylalanine, is 15 amino acids long. Only the CDR3 DNA stays, 45 bases, in frame from base 1. V sheds 0 bases and J sheds 4 bases, leaving 12 bases between their ends. The sequenced sample was PBMCs or T cells enriched from blood (not recorded which). The receptor was isolated from a woman aged 25 to 39 with acute COVID-19. The receptor chain draws on TRBV7-2 and TRBJ1-2, and possibly TRBD1, on 6 matching bases. In nucleotide form, the sequence is TGTGCCAGCAGCTTAGCCCCAGGGGAACCCTATGGCTACACCTTC. Protein translation: CASSLAPGEPYGYTF.